This is a list of T cell receptor beta chains from one sample in a study of cytomegalovirus exposure and HLA in healthy donors. Here immunoSEQ multiplex PCR was the method, and the copy in TCRdb shows in-frame clones only, minus some. The sample contains more than 85,000 clones, approximately 81% of which appear only once. The material sequenced was PBMCs. The receptors originated from a woman aged 25 to 39 in good health and CMV-seronegative. CDR3s include the opening cysteine and the closing phenylalanine or tryptophan. A D gene is named only where the DNA matches it firmly. Clone size is not always given. Where it is, it says once, few, many or a class for expanded clones.

- | 15 | TRBJ2-5 | TRBV14 | - | TGTGCCAGCAGCCAATTTGGGCGAAAGTGGGAGACCCAGTACTTC | CASSQFGRKWETQYF
TRBD1 | 15 | TRBJ2-1 | TRBV6-1 | - | TGTGCCAGCAGTAAAACAGGGGGCAGCTACAATGAGCAGTTCTTC | CASSKTGGSYNEQFF
- | 18 | TRBJ1-1 | TRBV6-4 | - | TGTGCCAGCAGTGAGAGGGCGTCGTTATTTGGGGAGAACACTGAAGCTTTCTTT | CASSERASLFGENTEAFF
- | 12 | TRBJ1-2 | TRBV9 | - | TGTGCCAGCAGCGCTCAGGGCTATGGCTACACCTTC | CASSAQGYGYTF
- | 13 | TRBJ2-1 | TRBV7-2 | - | TGTGCCAGCACCGGACTGACTTACAATGAGCAGTTCTTC | CASTGLTYNEQFF
- | 14 | TRBJ1-2 | TRBV25-1 | once | TGTGCCAGCAGTGAATCGGAACAGACCTATGGCTACACCTTC | CASSESEQTYGYTF
- | 12 | TRBJ2-1 | TRBV29-1 | once | TGCAGCGTTGTGGCTAGCTGGAATGAGCAGTTCTTC | CSVVASWNEQFF
- | 12 | TRBJ1-5 | TRBV2 | once | TGTGCCAGCCGGGGGGACCGCCAGCCCCAGCATTTT | CASRGDRQPQHF
- | 15 | TRBJ1-2 | TRBV11-2 | few | TGTGCCAGCAGCTTATCGGGGGGGTTTAACTATGGCTACACCTTC | CASSLSGGFNYGYTF
TRBD2 | 14 | TRBJ2-7 | TRBV27 | - | TGTGCCAGCAGGTCTCGACTAGCGGTCTACGAGCAGTACTTC | CASRSRLAVYEQYF
- | 18 | TRBJ2-5 | TRBV21-1 | once | TGTGCCAGTCTCAAGAGGGGGAGCGGGACTTGCCTTCAAGAGACCCAGTACTTC | CASLKRGSGTCLQETQYF
- | 16 | TRBJ2-2 | TRBV19 | - | TGTGCCAGTAGTATTCGACATTTTCGTAACACCGGGGAGCTGTTTTTT | CASSIRHFRNTGELFF
- | 13 | TRBJ2-1 | TRBV10-3 | few | TGTGCCATCGGACCAGGAGGGGTCAATGAGCAGTTCTTC | CAIGPGGVNEQFF
TRBD1 | 15 | TRBJ2-7 | TRBV14 | once | TGTGCCAGCAGCCAAGGACAGGGTTTGAAGTACGAGCAGTACTTC | CASSQGQGLKYEQYF
- | 12 | TRBJ1-1 | TRBV7-9 | - | TGTGCCAGCAGCTGGGTCCCCGGAGGGGCTTTCTTT | CASSWVPGGAFF
TRBD2 | 19 | TRBJ2-1 | TRBV4-2 | - | TGTGCCAGCAGCCAAGGGCTAGCGGGAGGCGGGGGCTCCTACAATGAGCAGTTCTTC | CASSQGLAGGGGSYNEQFF
- | 16 | TRBJ2-7 | TRBV11-2 | - | TGTGCCAGCAGCTTAGTTACGACAGGCGCATACTACGAGCAGTACTTC | CASSLVTTGAYYEQYF